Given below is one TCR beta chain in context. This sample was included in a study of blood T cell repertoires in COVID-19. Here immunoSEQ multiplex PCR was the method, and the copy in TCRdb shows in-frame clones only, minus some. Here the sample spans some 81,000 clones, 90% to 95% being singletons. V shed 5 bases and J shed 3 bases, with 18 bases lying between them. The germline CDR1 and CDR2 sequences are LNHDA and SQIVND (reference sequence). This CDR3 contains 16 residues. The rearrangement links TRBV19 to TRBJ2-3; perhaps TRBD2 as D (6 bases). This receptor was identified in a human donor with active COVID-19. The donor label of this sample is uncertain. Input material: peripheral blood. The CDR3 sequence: CASSLASIGGTDTQYF. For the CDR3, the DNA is TGTGCCAGTAGTCTCGCCTCCATCGGGGGAACAGATACGCAGTATTTT.